The source of this T cell receptor beta chain is a study of tumor-infiltrating lymphocytes in primary liver carcinoma. The wider study: By surgical resection, the patients were treated for their primary liver carcinoma.

Extraction also yielded germline DNA, while blood RNA was obtained from unsorted whole blood. Production of TCR beta cDNA used around 460 ng total RNA together with a constant-region primer. Three nested multiplex PCR rounds, a slightly modified ARM-PCR method, built the TCR beta libraries. Researchers ran the first two PCR rounds for roughly 11 cycles each with TRBV1-TRBV30 forward primers and a C-beta reverse primer. TCRdb re-called the multiplex PCR reads through MiXCR, storing one row per CDR3 protein. The data hold about 310,000 distinct CDR3 sequences, with 50% to 60% observed a single time. Turning to this clonotype: A junction boundary mismatches the germline segment, possibly from a read error.

CDR3 length equals 11 residues. Germline CDR1 reads SGHAT; CDR2 reads FQNNGV. The chain uses TRBV11-2 and TRBJ2-5, with D unclear. The receptor comes from a woman aged 25 to 39 with primary liver carcinoma and hepatitis B virus infection. The sequencing sample was made of peripheral blood. Here the CDR3 DNA reads TGTGCCATGAGCCGCACGGAGATCCAGTACTTC. Its translation: CAMSRTEIQYF.